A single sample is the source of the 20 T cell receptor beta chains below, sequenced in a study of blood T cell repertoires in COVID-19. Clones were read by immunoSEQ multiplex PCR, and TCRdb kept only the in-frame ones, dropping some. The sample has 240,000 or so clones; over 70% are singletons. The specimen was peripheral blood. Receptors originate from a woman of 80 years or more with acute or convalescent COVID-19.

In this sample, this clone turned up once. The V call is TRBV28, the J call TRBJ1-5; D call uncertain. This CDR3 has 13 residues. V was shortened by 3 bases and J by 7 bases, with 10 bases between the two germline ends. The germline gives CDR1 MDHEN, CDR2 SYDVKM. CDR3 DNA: TGTGCCAGCAGTTTCCGAGTCGAACAGCCCCAGCATTTT. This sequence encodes CASSFRVEQPQHF. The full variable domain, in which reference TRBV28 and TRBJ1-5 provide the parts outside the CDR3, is DVKVTQSSRYLVKRTGEKVFLECVQDMDHENMFWYRQDPGLGLRLIYFSYDVKMKEKGDIPEGYSVSREKKERFSLILESASTNQTSMYLCASSFRVEQPQHFGDGTRLSIL.

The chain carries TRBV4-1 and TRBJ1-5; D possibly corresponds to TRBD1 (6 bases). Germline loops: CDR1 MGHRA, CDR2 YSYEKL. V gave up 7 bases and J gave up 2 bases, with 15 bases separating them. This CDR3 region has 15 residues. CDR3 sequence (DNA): TGCGCCAGCAACCCTACAGGGCTGGGCAATCAGCCCCAGCATTTT. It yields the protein CASNPTGLGNQPQHF.

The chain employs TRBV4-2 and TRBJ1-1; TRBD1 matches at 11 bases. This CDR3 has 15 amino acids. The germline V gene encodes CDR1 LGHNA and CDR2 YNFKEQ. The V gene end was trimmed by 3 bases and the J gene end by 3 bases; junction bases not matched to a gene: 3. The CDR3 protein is CASSHWGQGDTEAFF. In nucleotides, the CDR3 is TGTGCCAGCAGCCATTGGGGACAGGGGGACACTGAAGCTTTCTTT.

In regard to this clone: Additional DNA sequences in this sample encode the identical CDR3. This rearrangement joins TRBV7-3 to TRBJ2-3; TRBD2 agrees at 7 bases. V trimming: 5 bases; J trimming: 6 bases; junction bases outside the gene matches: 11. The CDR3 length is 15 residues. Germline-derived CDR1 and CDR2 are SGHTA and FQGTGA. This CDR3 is CASSTIAGRGDTQYF. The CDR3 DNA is TGTGCCAGCAGCACCATCGCGGGGCGGGGGGATACGCAGTATTTT.

The CDR3 region has the DNA TGTGCCAGCAGTCCCGGGACTAGTGCGACCTACGAGCAGTACTTC. Amino acids: CASSPGTSATYEQYF. The chain couples TRBV11-1 to TRBJ2-7; 8 bases match TRBD2. The CDR3 is 15 residues long. Trimming removed 6 bases from V and 2 bases from J; junction bases left unmatched: 9. Per the germline V gene, CDR1 is SGHAT and CDR2 is FQDESV (reference sequence). Full variable domain (remainder filled in from reference TRBV11-1 and TRBJ2-7): EAEVAQSPRYKITEKSQAVAFWCDPISGHATLYWYRQILGQGPELLVQFQDESVVDDSQLPKDRFSAERLKGVDSTLKIQPAELGDSAMYLCASSPGTSATYEQYFGPGTRLTVT.

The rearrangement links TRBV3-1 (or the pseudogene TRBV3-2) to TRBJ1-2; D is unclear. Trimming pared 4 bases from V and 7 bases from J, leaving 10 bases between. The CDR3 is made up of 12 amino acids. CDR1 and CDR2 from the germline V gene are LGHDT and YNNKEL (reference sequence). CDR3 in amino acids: CASSRGRGGYTF. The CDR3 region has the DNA TGTGCCAGCAGCCGCGGACGGGGTGGCTACACCTTC.

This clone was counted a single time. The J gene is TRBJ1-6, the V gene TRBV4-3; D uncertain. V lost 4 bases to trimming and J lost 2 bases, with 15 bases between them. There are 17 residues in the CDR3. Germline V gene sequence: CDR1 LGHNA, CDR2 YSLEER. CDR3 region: CASSPAGRRTYNSPLHF. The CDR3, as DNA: TGCGCCAGCAGCCCCGCGGGGAGGCGAACCTATAATTCACCCCTCCACTTT.

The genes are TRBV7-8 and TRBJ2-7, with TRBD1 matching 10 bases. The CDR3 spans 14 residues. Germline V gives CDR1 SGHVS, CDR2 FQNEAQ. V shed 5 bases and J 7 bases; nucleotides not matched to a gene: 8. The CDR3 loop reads CASSPGDRGREQYF. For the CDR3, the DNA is TGTGCCAGCAGCCCGGGGGACAGGGGCCGGGAGCAGTACTTC.

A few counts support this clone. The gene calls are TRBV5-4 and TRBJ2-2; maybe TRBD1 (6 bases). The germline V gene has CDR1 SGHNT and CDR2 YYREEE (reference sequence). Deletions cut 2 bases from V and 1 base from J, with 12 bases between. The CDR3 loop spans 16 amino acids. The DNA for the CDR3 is TGTGCCAGCAGCTTAGCCGGGACAAGGAACACCGGGGAGCTGTTTTTT. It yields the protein CASSLAGTRNTGELFF.

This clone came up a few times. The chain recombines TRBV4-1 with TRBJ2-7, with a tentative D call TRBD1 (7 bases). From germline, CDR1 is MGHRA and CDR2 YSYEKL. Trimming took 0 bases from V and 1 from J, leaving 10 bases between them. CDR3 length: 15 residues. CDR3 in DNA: TGCGCCAGCAGCCAAGAGGCAGGGGGGTCCTACGAGCAGTACTTC. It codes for CASSQEAGGSYEQYF.

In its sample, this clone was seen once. Written as DNA, the CDR3 is TGTGCCAGCAGCCAAGATCTCCAGACCCAGTACTTC. Its translation: CASSQDLQTQYF. J is TRBJ2-5 and V is TRBV4-2; D unresolved. CDR1 and CDR2 (germline): LGHNA, YNFKEQ. Between the trimmed V and J ends, which lost 0 bases and 6 bases, there was a span of 5 bases. The CDR3 is 12 amino acids.

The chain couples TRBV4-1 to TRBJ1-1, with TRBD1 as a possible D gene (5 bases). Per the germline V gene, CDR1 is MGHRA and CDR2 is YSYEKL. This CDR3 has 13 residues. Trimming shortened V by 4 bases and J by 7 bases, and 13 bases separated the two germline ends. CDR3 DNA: TGCGCCAGCAGCCTATGGGGGAGGGGTGAAGCTTTCTTT. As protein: CASSLWGRGEAFF.

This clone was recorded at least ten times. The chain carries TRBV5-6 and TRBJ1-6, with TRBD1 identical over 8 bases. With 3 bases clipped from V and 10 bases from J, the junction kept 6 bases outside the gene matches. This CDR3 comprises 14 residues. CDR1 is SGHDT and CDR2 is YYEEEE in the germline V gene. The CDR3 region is CASSSGQGWSPLHF. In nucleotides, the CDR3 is TGTGCCAGCAGCTCTGGACAGGGATGGTCACCCCTCCACTTT.

This chain's CDR3 is CASSLSQGSYTEAFF. In DNA form, the CDR3 reads TGTGCCAGCAGCTTGTCACAGGGGAGCTACACTGAAGCTTTCTTT. The gene calls are TRBV5-6 and TRBJ1-1; 7 positions agree with TRBD1. Germline CDR1 SGHDT, CDR2 YYEEEE. After removal of 1 base from V and 3 bases from J, the junction contained 6 bases not matched to a gene. The CDR3 covers 15 residues.

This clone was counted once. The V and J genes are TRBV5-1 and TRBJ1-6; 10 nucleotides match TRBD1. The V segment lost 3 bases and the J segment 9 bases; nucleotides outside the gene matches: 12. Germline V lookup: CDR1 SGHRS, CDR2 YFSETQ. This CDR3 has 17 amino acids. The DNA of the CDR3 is TGCGCCAGCAGCTATTCAGCGGGGACAGGGGTCAGTTCACCCCTCCACTTT. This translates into CASSYSAGTGVSSPLHF.

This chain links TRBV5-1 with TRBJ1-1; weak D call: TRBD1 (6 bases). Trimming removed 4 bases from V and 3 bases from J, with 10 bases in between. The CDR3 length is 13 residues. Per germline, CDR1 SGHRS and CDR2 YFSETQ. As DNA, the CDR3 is TGCGCCAGCAGCGACCAGGGGCACACTGAAGCTTTCTTT. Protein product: CASSDQGHTEAFF. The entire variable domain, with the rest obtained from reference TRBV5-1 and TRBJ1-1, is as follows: KAGVTQTPRYLIKTRGQQVTLSCSPISGHRSVSWYQQTPGQGLQFLFEYFSETQRNKGNFPGRFSGRQFSNSRSEMNVSTLELGDSALYLCASSDQGHTEAFFGQGTRLTVV.

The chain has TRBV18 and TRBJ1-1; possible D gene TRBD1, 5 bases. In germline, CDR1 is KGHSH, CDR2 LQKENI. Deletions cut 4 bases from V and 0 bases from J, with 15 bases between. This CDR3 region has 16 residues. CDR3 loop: CASSLGQGWVNTEAFF. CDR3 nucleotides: TGTGCCAGCTCACTAGGCCAGGGTTGGGTGAACACTGAAGCTTTCTTT. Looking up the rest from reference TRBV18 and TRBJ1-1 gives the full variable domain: NAGVMQNPRHLVRRRGQEARLRCSPMKGHSHVYWYRQLPEEGLKFMVYLQKENIIDESGMPKERFSAEFPKEGPSILRIQQVVRGDSAAYFCASSLGQGWVNTEAFFGQGTRLTVV.

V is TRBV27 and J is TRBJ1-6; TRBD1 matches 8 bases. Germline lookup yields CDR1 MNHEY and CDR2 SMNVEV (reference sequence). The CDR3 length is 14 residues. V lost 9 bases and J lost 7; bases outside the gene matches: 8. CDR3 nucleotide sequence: TGTGCCAGTGCGCCGGACAGGGAGAATTCACCCCTCCACTTT. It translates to CASAPDRENSPLHF.

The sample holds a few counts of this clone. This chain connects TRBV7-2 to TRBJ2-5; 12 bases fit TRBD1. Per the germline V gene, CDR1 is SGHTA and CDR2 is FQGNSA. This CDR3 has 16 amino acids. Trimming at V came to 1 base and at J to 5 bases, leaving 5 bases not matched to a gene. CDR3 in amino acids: CASSLVGTGGQETQYF. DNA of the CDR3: TGTGCCAGCAGCTTAGTTGGGACAGGGGGCCAGGAGACCCAGTACTTC.

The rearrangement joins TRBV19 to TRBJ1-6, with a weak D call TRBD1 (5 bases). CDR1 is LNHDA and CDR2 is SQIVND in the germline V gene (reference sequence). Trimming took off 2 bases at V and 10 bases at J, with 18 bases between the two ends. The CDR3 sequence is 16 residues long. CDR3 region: CASSIRLGAQSSPLHF. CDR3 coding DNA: TGTGCCAGTAGTATACGGTTAGGGGCGCAGAGCTCACCCCTCCACTTT.